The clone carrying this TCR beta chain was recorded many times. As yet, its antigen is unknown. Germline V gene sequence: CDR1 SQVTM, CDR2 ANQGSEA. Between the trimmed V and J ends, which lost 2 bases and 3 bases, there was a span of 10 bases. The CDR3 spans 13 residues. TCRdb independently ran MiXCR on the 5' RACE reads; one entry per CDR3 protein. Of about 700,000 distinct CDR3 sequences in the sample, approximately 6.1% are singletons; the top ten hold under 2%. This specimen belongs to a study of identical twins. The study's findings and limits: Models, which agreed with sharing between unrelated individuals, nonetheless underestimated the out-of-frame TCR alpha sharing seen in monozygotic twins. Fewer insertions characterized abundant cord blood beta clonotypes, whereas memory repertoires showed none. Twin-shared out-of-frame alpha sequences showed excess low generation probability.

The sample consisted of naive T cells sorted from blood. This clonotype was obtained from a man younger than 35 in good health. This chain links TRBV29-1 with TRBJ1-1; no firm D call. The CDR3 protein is CSVELLHYTEAFF. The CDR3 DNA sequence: TGCAGCGTTGAATTACTACACTACACTGAAGCTTTCTTT.